This is a list of T cell receptor beta chains from one sample in a study of shared clonotypes between healthy human individuals. TCRdb's table, derived via immunoSEQ multiplex PCR, lists solely in-frame clones and lacks some. This sample yields more than 2 million clones, of which 90% to 96% are seen a single time; approximately 0.13% belongs to the top ten. Material for sequencing was naive CD4+ T cells sorted from blood. The receptors stem from a man between 18 and 35 years old in good health. Each CDR3 is given without its conserved first and last residue.

cdr3_aa	v_call	j_call
ASSLTQLAPQGTQY	TRBV5-1	TRBJ2-5
ASSLGTGELF	TRBV28	TRBJ2-2
ASSVGDTTTNEKLF	TRBV9	TRBJ1-4
ASSFGGQGLTLKTYEQY	TRBV5-1	TRBJ2-7
ASSPQSRDSSQQY	TRBV28	TRBJ2-7
ASSEPSTPEQF	TRBV25-1	TRBJ2-1
ASSWDPRTGEAF	TRBV5-1	TRBJ1-1
ASSLSGSNQPQH	TRBV5-1	TRBJ1-5
ASSHPPGGTGLNAYNSPLH	TRBV4-1	TRBJ1-6
ASSQDRAVDEQY	TRBV6-5	TRBJ2-7
ASTKLRPGSVLNQPQH	TRBV27	TRBJ1-5
ASSLVRDRGLYIQY	TRBV11-2	TRBJ2-4
ATGPYNEQF	TRBV5-8	TRBJ2-1
ASSFLAGVGNEQF	TRBV27	TRBJ2-1
ASRTGQGNYGYT	TRBV19	TRBJ1-2
ASSAGVDTQY	TRBV18	TRBJ2-3
ASSAGQAAYEQY	TRBV9	TRBJ2-7
ASSVGQGNQPQH	TRBV2	TRBJ1-5
ASSLSPGLNEKLF	TRBV7-2	TRBJ1-4
ASSQDGDGPWY	TRBV4-1	TRBJ2-7